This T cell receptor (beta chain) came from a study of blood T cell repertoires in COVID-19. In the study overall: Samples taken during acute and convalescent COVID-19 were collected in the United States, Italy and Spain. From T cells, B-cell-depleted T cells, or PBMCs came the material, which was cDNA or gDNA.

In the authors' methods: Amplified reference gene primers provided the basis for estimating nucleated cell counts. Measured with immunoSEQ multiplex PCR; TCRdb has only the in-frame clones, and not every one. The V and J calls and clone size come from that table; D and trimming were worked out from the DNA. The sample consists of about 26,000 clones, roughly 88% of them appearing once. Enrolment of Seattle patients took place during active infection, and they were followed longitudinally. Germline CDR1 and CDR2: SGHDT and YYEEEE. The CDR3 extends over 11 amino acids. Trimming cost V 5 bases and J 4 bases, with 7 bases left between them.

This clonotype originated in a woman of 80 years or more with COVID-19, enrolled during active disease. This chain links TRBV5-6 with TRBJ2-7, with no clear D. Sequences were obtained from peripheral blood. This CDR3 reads CASSTGYEQYF. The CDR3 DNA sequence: TGTGCCAGCAGTACCGGGTACGAGCAGTACTTC. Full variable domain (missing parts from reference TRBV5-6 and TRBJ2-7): DAGVTQSPTHLIKTRGQQVTLRCSPKSGHDTVSWYQQALGQGPQFIFQYYEEEERQRGNFPDRFSGHQFPNYSSELNVNALLLGDSALYLCASSTGYEQYFGPGTRLTVT.